These T cell receptor beta chains were read from a single sample in a study of monozygotic twins with cystic fibrosis. Assay: immunoSEQ multiplex PCR; the TCRdb copy retains only in-frame clones and omits some. The table lists approximately 36,000 clones, around 90% of them singletons. Sequenced sample: blood. The source is a boy aged 2 to 9 with cystic fibrosis. Each CDR3 is given with its conserved first and last residue. The order of the fields is J gene, D gene, clone size, V gene, CDR3 protein, CDR3 DNA. A D gene is named only where the DNA matches it firmly. Clone size is given for some rows only: seen once, a few or many times, or a class if the clone is expanded.

TRBJ2-7 NA NA TRBV7-3 CASSLQGPSYEQYF TGTGCCAGCAGCTTACAGGGACCTTCCTACGAGCAGTACTTC
TRBJ2-7 TRBD1 NA TRBV19 CASSTRGTGSYEQYF TGTGCCAGTAGTACCCGGGGGACAGGCTCCTACGAGCAGTACTTC
TRBJ2-2 NA NA TRBV11-2 CASSLPWVNTGELFF TGTGCCAGCAGCTTACCTTGGGTTAACACCGGGGAGCTGTTTTTT
TRBJ2-3 TRBD2 NA TRBV5-4 CASSYTSGGADTQYF TGTGCCAGCAGCTACACTAGCGGGGGGGCAGATACGCAGTATTTT
TRBJ1-2 NA NA TRBV29-1 CSAWAGGDYGYTF TGCAGCGCCTGGGCGGGGGGAGACTATGGCTACACCTTC
TRBJ2-3 NA NA TRBV5-6 CASSLDSTSTDTQYF TGTGCCAGCAGCCTGGACTCGACTAGCACAGATACGCAGTATTTT
TRBJ2-5 NA NA TRBV11-3 CASSLEGSGQETQYF TGTGCCAGCAGCTTAGAGGGTAGCGGCCAAGAGACCCAGTACTTC
TRBJ2-7 NA once TRBV5-6 CASSTHFAGGRDEQYF TGTGCCAGCAGCACACATTTTGCAGGGGGGAGAGACGAGCAGTACTTC
TRBJ1-2 NA NA TRBV7-9 CASSLGVNYGYTF TGTGCCAGCAGCTTAGGGGTTAACTATGGCTACACCTTC
TRBJ2-7 NA NA TRBV27 CASSPTGTESYEQYF TGTGCCAGCAGCCCGACCGGGACCGAAAGCTACGAGCAGTACTTC
TRBJ2-3 TRBD1 NA TRBV10-3 CAGAGGNADTQYF TGTGCCGGGGCAGGGGGCAACGCAGATACGCAGTATTTT
TRBJ2-1 TRBD1 NA TRBV5-4 CASSLSTGDYNEQFF TGTGCCAGCAGCTTGAGTACAGGGGACTACAATGAGCAGTTCTTC
TRBJ1-6 NA NA TRBV5-1 CASTIEGESPLHF TGCGCCAGCACCATTGAGGGGGAATCACCCCTCCACTTT
TRBJ1-1 NA NA TRBV7-9 CASSLSNNPGPEAFF TGTGCCAGCAGCTTATCCAACAACCCAGGGCCTGAAGCTTTCTTT
TRBJ2-4 TRBD2 once TRBV27 CASSPGGGAKNIQYF TGTGCCAGCAGTCCGGGGGGGGGAGCCAAAAACATTCAGTACTTC
TRBJ2-1 TRBD1 NA TRBV9 CASSVGGQGSYNEQFF TGTGCCAGCAGCGTAGGCGGACAGGGGTCCTACAATGAGCAGTTCTTC
TRBJ2-1 NA NA TRBV9 CASSVASDNEQFF TGTGCCAGCAGCGTAGCTAGCGACAATGAGCAGTTCTTC
TRBJ2-7 NA NA TRBV7-9 CASSSRTSEQYF TGTGCCAGCAGCTCGAGGACATCCGAGCAGTACTTC
TRBJ1-5 NA NA TRBV27 CASSLRGSGQPQHF TGTGCCAGCAGTTTGCGAGGGAGTGGGCAGCCCCAGCATTTT
TRBJ1-1 NA NA TRBV5-1 CASSLVGDSTEAFF TGCGCCAGCAGCTTGGTGGGGGATTCCACTGAAGCTTTCTTT
TRBJ2-7 NA NA TRBV25-1 CASSPMGGPHEQYF TGTGCCAGCAGCCCAATGGGGGGCCCCCACGAGCAGTACTTC
TRBJ1-1 NA NA TRBV7-7 CASSLDLNTEAFF TGTGCCAGCAGCCTAGATCTTAACACTGAAGCTTTCTTT
TRBJ2-6 NA NA TRBV19 CASSIDHASANSGANVLTF TGTGCCAGTAGTATAGATCATGCGTCAGCCAACTCTGGGGCCAACGTCCTGACTTTC
TRBJ2-2 NA NA TRBV7-8 CASSLWLAKGTGELFF TGTGCCAGCAGCTTATGGCTGGCCAAGGGCACCGGGGAGCTGTTTTTT
TRBJ2-7 NA NA TRBV27 CASSTRGYEQYF TGTGCCAGCAGTACAAGAGGCTACGAGCAGTACTTC
TRBJ1-1 NA NA TRBV5-6 CASSLGGHIYTEAFF TGTGCCAGCAGCTTGGGTGGACACATATACACTGAAGCTTTCTTT
TRBJ2-6 NA once TRBV29-1 CSVEKGPGANVLTF TGCAGCGTTGAAAAGGGGCCTGGGGCCAACGTCCTGACTTTC
TRBJ1-5 NA few TRBV6-5 CASSYAGPNQPQHF TGTGCCAGCAGTTACGCGGGGCCAAATCAGCCCCAGCATTTT
TRBJ2-7 TRBD1 NA TRBV5-1 CASQINRGGDEQYF TGCGCCAGCCAAATTAACAGGGGCGGCGACGAGCAGTACTTC
TRBJ2-1 NA NA TRBV5-1 CASSLVGYNEQFF TGCGCCAGCAGCTTGGTAGGCTACAATGAGCAGTTCTTC
TRBJ2-2 NA NA TRBV29-1 CSGSKGDTGELFF TGCAGCGGTTCAAAGGGAGACACCGGGGAGCTGTTTTTT
TRBJ1-2 NA NA TRBV4-1 CASSQEFFTGDGYTF TGCGCCAGCAGCCAAGAGTTTTTCACGGGAGATGGCTACACCTTC
TRBJ1-4 NA once TRBV4-3 CASSQVRINEKLFF TGCGCCAGCAGCCAAGTACGGATTAATGAAAAACTGTTTTTT
TRBJ1-2 NA NA TRBV7-9 CASSYGTGGGGYTF TGTGCCAGCAGCTACGGAACCGGAGGGGGTGGCTACACCTTC
TRBJ2-1 NA NA TRBV6-6 CASSYSTRGHNEQFF TGTGCCAGCAGTTACTCGACCAGGGGCCACAATGAGCAGTTCTTC
TRBJ2-7 NA NA TRBV5-1 CASSLEDHPQYF TGCGCCAGCAGCTTGGAAGACCATCCGCAGTACTTC
TRBJ2-6 NA NA TRBV9 CASSADEVDGRSGANVLTF TGTGCCAGCAGCGCGGACGAGGTTGACGGCCGCTCTGGGGCCAACGTCCTGACTTTC
TRBJ2-7 TRBD2 NA TRBV6-1 CASRRDYTYEQYF TGTGCCAGCAGACGGGACTATACCTACGAGCAGTACTTC
TRBJ2-3 NA NA TRBV5-1 CASSPRAGAGADTQYF TGCGCCAGCAGCCCCCGCGCAGGGGCTGGCGCAGATACGCAGTATTTT
TRBJ1-1 NA NA TRBV7-2 CASSLVTGGGTEAFF TGTGCCAGCAGCTTAGTAACCGGAGGAGGCACTGAAGCTTTCTTT
TRBJ1-6 NA NA TRBV6-6 CASRQGVSPLHF TGTGCCAGCAGACAGGGCGTTTCACCCCTCCACTTT
TRBJ1-1 TRBD1 NA TRBV10-3 CATATRTGISTEAFF TGTGCCACCGCTACCAGGACAGGCATTTCCACTGAAGCTTTCTTT